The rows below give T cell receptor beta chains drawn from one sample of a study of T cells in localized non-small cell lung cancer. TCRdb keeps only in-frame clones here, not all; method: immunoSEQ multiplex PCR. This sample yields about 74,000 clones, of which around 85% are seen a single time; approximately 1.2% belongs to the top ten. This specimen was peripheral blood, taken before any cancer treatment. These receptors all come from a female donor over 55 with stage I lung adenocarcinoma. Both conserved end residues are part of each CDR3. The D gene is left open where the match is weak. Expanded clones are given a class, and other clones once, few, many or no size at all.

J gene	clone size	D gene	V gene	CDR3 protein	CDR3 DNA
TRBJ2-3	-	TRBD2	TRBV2	CASSELVGGDPDTQYF	TGTGCCAGCAGTGAACTTGTGGGGGGGGATCCAGATACGCAGTATTTT
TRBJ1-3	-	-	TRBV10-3	CAISARPDGPSGNTIYF	TGTGCCATCAGTGCGAGACCGGACGGACCCTCTGGAAACACCATATATTTT
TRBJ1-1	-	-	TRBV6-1	CASSGFEAGNTEAFF	TGTGCCAGCAGTGGATTCGAGGCAGGGAACACTGAAGCTTTCTTT
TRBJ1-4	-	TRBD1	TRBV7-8	CASSLAPRDRAEKLFF	TGTGCCAGCAGCTTAGCCCCCCGGGACAGGGCTGAAAAACTGTTTTTT
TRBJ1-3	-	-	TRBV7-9	CASSFAASAGNTIYF	TGTGCCAGCAGCTTCGCTGCCTCGGCTGGAAACACCATATATTTT
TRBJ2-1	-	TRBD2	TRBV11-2	CASRLAGGDYNEQFF	TGTGCCAGCAGATTAGCGGGGGGTGATTACAATGAGCAGTTCTTC
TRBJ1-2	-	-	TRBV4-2	CASSQRQGDDGYTF	TGTGCCAGCAGCCAACGCCAGGGAGATGATGGCTACACCTTC
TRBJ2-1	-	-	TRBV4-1	CASSRPHSPRNEQFF	TGCGCCAGCAGCCGACCTCATTCTCCTAGGAATGAGCAGTTCTTC
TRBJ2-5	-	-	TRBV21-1	CASSNRRVWTETQYF	TGTGCCAGCAGCAACCGCAGGGTGTGGACGGAGACCCAGTACTTC
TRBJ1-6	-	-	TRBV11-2	CASSLRSGVDSPLHF	TGTGCCAGCAGCTTAAGATCCGGCGTCGACTCACCCCTCCACTTT
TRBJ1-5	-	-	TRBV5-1	CASSFSGDSNQPQHF	TGCGCCAGCAGCTTCTCAGGGGATAGCAATCAGCCCCAGCATTTT
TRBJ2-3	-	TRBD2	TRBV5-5	CASSLGEGRATDTQYF	TGTGCCAGCAGCTTGGGGGAGGGTCGGGCGACGGATACGCAGTATTTT
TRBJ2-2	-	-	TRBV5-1	CASSRGSGLTGELFF	TGCGCCAGCAGTCGTGGGAGCGGGTTAACCGGGGAGCTGTTTTTT
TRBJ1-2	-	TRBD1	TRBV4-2	CASSQDVQGNYGYTF	TGTGCCAGCAGCCAAGATGTACAGGGGAACTATGGCTACACCTTC
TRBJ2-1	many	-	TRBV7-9	CASSFAGGPNEQFF	TGTGCCAGCAGCTTCGCCGGGGGGCCCAATGAGCAGTTCTTC